The rows below give T cell receptor beta chains drawn from one sample of a study of HIV-infected patients and healthy controls. TCRdb re-analysed the 5' RACE reads in MiXCR, keeping a single row per CDR3 protein. The sample carries 8,000 to 10,000 distinct CDR3 sequences, 7.3% recorded once. The sequenced sample was blood, obtained before antiretroviral therapy. The receptors stem from an adult with HIV infection. Each CDR3 is given without its conserved first and last residue. Expanded clones are given a class, and other clones once, few, many or no size at all.

CDR3 protein,V gene,J gene,clone size
ASSLVGGGGETQY,TRBV11-1,TRBJ2-5,.
ASSSGASDTQY,TRBV7-2,TRBJ2-3,many
ASRPGGDRAASGANVLT,TRBV6-5,TRBJ2-6,many
ASSFLGGSYSPLH,TRBV12-3/TRBV12-4,TRBJ1-6,many
ASSLTPRTSGGKNIQY,TRBV7-3,TRBJ2-4,many
ASSFDSYGYT,TRBV2,TRBJ1-2,medium-sized
ATSDSGLAGGHEQF,TRBV24-1,TRBJ2-1,many
ASSQDLPRTVAYEQY,TRBV4-3,TRBJ2-7,many
ASSVAGEQF,TRBV9,TRBJ2-1,many
ASSPARTEAF,TRBV6-5,TRBJ1-1,many
ASSEALPRGSYNEQF,TRBV6-1,TRBJ2-1,many